The rows below give T cell receptor beta chains drawn from one sample of a study of sequential checkpoint blockade in melanoma. Using immunoSEQ multiplex PCR, the repertoire was profiled, and TCRdb retains in-frame clones only, with some absent. Among 30,000 to 45,000 clones listed, about 88% were seen once. Sequenced here: CD8+ T cells sorted from blood (inferred from file names), sampled from a patient given nivolumab and ipilimumab in sequence. The receptors were gathered from a human donor with melanoma. Each CDR3 is given with its conserved first and last residue. D genes are given only for firm matches.

D,J,V,CDR3
TRBD1,TRBJ1-3,TRBV18,CASSPPVTGIGNTIYF
TRBD1,TRBJ1-5,TRBV4-2,CASSQGTGAVGWPQHF
.,TRBJ1-4,TRBV27,CASKPWLDRNEKLFF
.,TRBJ2-2,TRBV9,CASSVRVYTGELFF
TRBD1,TRBJ1-2,TRBV11-2,CASSLGGTGGLNYGYTF
.,TRBJ2-7,TRBV7-9,CASSGGASYEQYF
.,TRBJ1-1,TRBV6-5,CASSYSDRSEAFF
.,TRBJ1-2,TRBV19,CASTLRGNYGYTF
TRBD1,TRBJ1-4,TRBV9,CASSPHPGTGRYNEKLFF
.,TRBJ1-2,TRBV7-2,CASSLGRQTNYGYTF
TRBD2,TRBJ2-1,TRBV9,CASSDSRVRAGGPHEQFF
.,TRBJ1-1,TRBV7-9,CARVKQKEAFF
TRBD2,TRBJ2-1,TRBV27,CASSLGLWEGNEQFF
.,TRBJ2-7,TRBV27,CASSPMGITYEQYF
TRBD1,TRBJ1-2,TRBV11-1,CASSSPRSMGQDYGYTF
TRBD2,TRBJ2-2,TRBV9,CASSGGRGVTGELFF
.,TRBJ2-1,TRBV4-3,CASSQDVTGVYNEQFF
.,TRBJ2-7,TRBV19,CASSHGGRSEQYF
.,TRBJ1-2,TRBV7-9,CASSQPGEGGRGYTF
TRBD1,TRBJ2-7,TRBV7-6,CASSIGQGSHEQYF
.,TRBJ2-6,TRBV5-6,CASSLDWRTTHSGANVLTF
.,TRBJ1-1,TRBV9,CASTDGGRGVSEAFF
.,TRBJ1-3,TRBV19,CASWDSEDGNTIYF
TRBD2,TRBJ2-1,TRBV11-2,CASSLVESAGAPRGEQFF
TRBD2,TRBJ2-7,TRBV6-5,CASSYTSGRNEQYF
TRBD1,TRBJ1-4,TRBV9,CASSVGGGVGEKLFF
TRBD2,TRBJ2-3,TRBV9,CASSVRGGLAGGSDTQYF
TRBD1,TRBJ2-2,TRBV5-4,CASSLWVGRGLTGELFF
.,TRBJ2-2,TRBV7-3,CASSSDSIPTGELFF
.,TRBJ1-2,TRBV7-3,CASSLSPQGTNYGYTF
.,TRBJ2-6,TRBV27,CASSLNSAGSYFRANVLTF